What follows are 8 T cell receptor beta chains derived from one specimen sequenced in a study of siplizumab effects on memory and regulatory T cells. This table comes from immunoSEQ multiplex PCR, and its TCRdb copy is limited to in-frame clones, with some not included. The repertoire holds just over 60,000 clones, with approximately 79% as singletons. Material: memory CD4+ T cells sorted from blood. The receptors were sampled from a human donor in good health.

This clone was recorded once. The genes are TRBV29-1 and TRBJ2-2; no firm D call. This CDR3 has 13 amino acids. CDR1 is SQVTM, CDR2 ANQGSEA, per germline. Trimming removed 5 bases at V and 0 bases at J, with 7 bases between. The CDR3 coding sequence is TGCAGCGTTCCCTTTTCGAACACCGGGGAGCTGTTTTTT. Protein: CSVPFSNTGELFF.

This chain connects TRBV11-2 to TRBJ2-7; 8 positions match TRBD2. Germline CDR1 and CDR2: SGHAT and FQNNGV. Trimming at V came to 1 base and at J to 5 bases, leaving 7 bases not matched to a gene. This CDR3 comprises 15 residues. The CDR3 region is CASSLVVAGIDEQYF. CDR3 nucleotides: TGTGCCAGCAGCTTAGTAGTAGCGGGGATCGACGAGCAGTACTTC.

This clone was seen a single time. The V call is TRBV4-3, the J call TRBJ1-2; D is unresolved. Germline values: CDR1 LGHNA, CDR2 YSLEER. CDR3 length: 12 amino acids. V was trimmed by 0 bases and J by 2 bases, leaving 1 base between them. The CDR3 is CASSQENYGYTF. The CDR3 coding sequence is TGCGCCAGCAGCCAAGAAAACTATGGCTACACCTTC.

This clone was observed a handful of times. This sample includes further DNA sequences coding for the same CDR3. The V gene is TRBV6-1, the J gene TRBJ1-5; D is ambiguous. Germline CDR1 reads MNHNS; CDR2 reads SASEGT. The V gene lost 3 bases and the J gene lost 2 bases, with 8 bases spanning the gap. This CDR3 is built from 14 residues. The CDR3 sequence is CASSEAGGNQPQHF. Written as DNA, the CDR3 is TGTGCCAGCAGTGAGGCGGGAGGCAATCAGCCCCAGCATTTT.

CDR3 DNA: TGCGCCAGCAGCTTGGTAGGGAGGGGGGCCTACGAGCAGTACTTC. Translation: CASSLVGRGAYEQYF. J is TRBJ2-7 and V is TRBV5-1; a weak D match, TRBD2 (7 bases). The V end was cut by 0 bases, the J end by 2 bases, with 12 bases between. CDR1 is SGHRS, CDR2 YFSETQ, per germline. The CDR3 runs 15 residues.

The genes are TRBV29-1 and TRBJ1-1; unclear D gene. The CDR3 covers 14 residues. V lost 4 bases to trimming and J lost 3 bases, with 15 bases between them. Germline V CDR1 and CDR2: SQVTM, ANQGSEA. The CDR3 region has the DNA TGCAGCGTTGCGAGTGCAGTGTACTACACTGAAGCTTTCTTT. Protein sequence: CSVASAVYYTEAFF. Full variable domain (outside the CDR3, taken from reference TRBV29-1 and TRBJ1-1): SAVISQKPSRDICQRGTSLTIQCQVDSQVTMMFWYRQQPGQSLTLIATANQGSEATYESGFVIDKFPISRPNLTFSTLTVSNMSPEDSSIYLCSVASAVYYTEAFFGQGTRLTVV.

The CDR3: CASGRDRTYEQYF. For the CDR3, the DNA is TGCGCCAGCGGCCGGGACAGGACCTACGAGCAGTACTTC. The V call is TRBV5-1, the J call TRBJ2-7, with 8 bases identical to TRBD1. Germline trimming cut 7 bases from V and 2 bases from J; bases unmatched to any gene: 5. This CDR3 is 13 amino acids long. Germline loops: CDR1 SGHRS, CDR2 YFSETQ.

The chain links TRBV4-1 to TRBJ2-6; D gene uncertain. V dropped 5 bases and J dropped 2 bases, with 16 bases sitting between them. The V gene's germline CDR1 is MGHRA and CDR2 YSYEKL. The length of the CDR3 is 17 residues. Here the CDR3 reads CASSRAGLLTGANVLTF. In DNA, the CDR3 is TGCGCCAGCAGCAGAGCAGGTCTGCTAACTGGGGCCAACGTCCTGACTTTC.